These 27 T cell receptor beta chains were sequenced from one sample in a study of human T cells and chemical hapten exposure (dated by TCRdb to about 2021). The sample's time point label, decoded: patch test 3, about 24 weeks after DPC sensitization. The treatment or condition label, read with the paper, signifies: therapeutic diphenylcyclopropenone sensitization with weekly scalp DPC. Preparation of the library involved RACE. Sequencing was carried out with a NextSeq 500. Starting from the raw public reads, TCRdb applied fastp trimming at Q25, assembled clones with MiXCR and retained in-frame beta chains. Under each unique CDR3 protein, matching rows form one entry showing the most common genes and DNA. This sample has roughly 53,000 distinct CDR3 sequences in its table, and approximately 9.9% of those were observed once. About 15% of the sample is held by the ten biggest clonotypes. Here the sequenced sample was whole blood, taken in connection with sensitization to the hapten diphenylcyclopropenone (DPC). Source of these receptors: a woman between 40 and 50 years old with alopecia areata. Some clones in this sample may be carry-over from other donors' samples.

A few counts support this clonotype. The V gene is TRBV29-1, the J gene TRBJ2-7; D uncertain. The germline V gene has CDR1 SQVTM and CDR2 ANQGSEA. Trimming removed 5 bases at V and 6 bases at J, with 20 bases between. This CDR3 is 14 amino acids long. The CDR3 DNA sequence: TGCAGCGTTAATGGAGTCGGAACTCGCGCCGAGCAGTACTTC. This gives the protein CSVNGVGTRAEQYF.

V gene TRBV6-2 or TRBV6-3 combines with J gene TRBJ1-4; no definite D call. CDR1 and CDR2 (germline): MNHEY, SVGEGT. The V end lost 6 bases, the J end lost 8 bases, and 10 bases lay between the germline ends. This CDR3 comprises 12 residues. CDR3 nucleotides: TGTGCCAGCAGGTCCGTGGAAGAAAAACTGTTTTTT. This gives the protein CASRSVEEKLFF.

This clonotype has just a few counts. This sequence joins TRBV19 and TRBJ2-2, with D perhaps TRBD1 or TRBD2 (5 bases each). V was pared by 1 base and J by 4 bases, with 10 bases between. The CDR3 runs to 15 residues. CDR1 LNHDA and CDR2 SQIVND come from the germline V gene (reference sequence). The chain's CDR3 is CASSIVWGTTGELFF. The CDR3 bases are TGTGCCAGTAGTATAGTTTGGGGGACCACCGGGGAGCTGTTTTTT. Variable domain in full (rest from reference TRBV19 and TRBJ2-2): DGGITQSPKYLFRKEGQNVTLSCEQNLNHDAMYWYRQDPGQGLRLIYYSQIVNDFQKGDIAEGYSVSREKKESFPLTVTSAQKNPTAFYLCASSIVWGTTGELFFGEGSRLTVL.

The chain recombines TRBV29-1 with TRBJ1-2; no clear D gene. The ends were cut back, 0 bases at V and 4 bases at J, with 18 bases in the middle. CDR1 is SQVTM and CDR2 is ANQGSEA in the germline V gene. The CDR3 has 16 amino acids. The CDR3 protein is CSVEDWEDPKSYGYTF. The CDR3 bases are TGCAGCGTTGAAGATTGGGAGGACCCAAAAAGCTATGGCTACACCTTC.

This clonotype was seen ten or more times. V gene TRBV7-3 combines with J gene TRBJ2-7; tentatively, D is TRBD2 (6 bases). Per the germline V gene, CDR1 is SGHTA and CDR2 is FQGTGA. CDR3 length: 13 residues. The V end lost 2 bases, the J end lost 6 bases, and 11 bases lay between the germline ends. As DNA, the CDR3 is TGTGCCAGCAGCTTAGGCGGGGCGGTCGAGCAGTACTTC. It specifies CASSLGGAVEQYF.

This clonotype appeared many times. The chain couples TRBV18 to TRBJ1-6; D is uncertain. Trimming removed 8 bases from V and 5 bases from J, with 4 bases in between. Germline-derived CDR1 and CDR2 are KGHSH and LQKENI. CDR3 length: 11 amino acids. The CDR3 spells CASGDNSPLHF. CDR3 in DNA: TGTGCCAGCGGGGATAATTCACCCCTCCACTTT. Looking up the rest from reference TRBV18 and TRBJ1-6 gives the full variable domain: NAGVMQNPRHLVRRRGQEARLRCSPMKGHSHVYWYRQLPEEGLKFMVYLQKENIIDESGMPKERFSAEFPKEGPSILRIQQVVRGDSAAYFCASGDNSPLHFGNGTRLTVT.

This clonotype was counted many times. CDR3 coding DNA: TGTGCCAGCAAGCTCGCCTACTCTGGAAACACCATATATTTT. Residues: CASKLAYSGNTIYF. The chain is built from TRBV6-6 and TRBJ1-3; D is undetermined. This CDR3 has 14 residues. Deletions cut 7 bases from V and 0 bases from J, with 10 bases between. Germline CDR1 and CDR2: MNHNY and SVGAGI (reference sequence).

This clonotype was detected ten times or more. V and J are TRBV6-2 or TRBV6-3 and TRBJ2-3, with 7 bases fitting TRBD2. The CDR3 covers 14 residues. Trimming took 0 bases from V and 6 from J; bases not matched to a gene: 3. Germline CDR1 and CDR2: MNHEY and SVGEGT. As DNA, the CDR3 is TGTGCCAGCAGTTACTCGAGCGGGGTCGATACGCAGTATTTT. It specifies CASSYSSGVDTQYF.

Ten or more counts support this clonotype. The gene calls are TRBV7-2 and TRBJ1-2; D is ambiguous. Germline V gene sequence: CDR1 SGHTA, CDR2 FQGNSA. This CDR3 is 13 amino acids long. Trimming removed 6 bases at V and 2 bases at J, with 10 bases between. DNA for the CDR3: TGTGCCAGCAGGGGGAATAGCAACTATGGCTACACCTTC. As protein: CASRGNSNYGYTF.

CDR3 amino acids: CASSLPRSPQYF. The CDR3, as DNA: TGTGCCAGCAGTTTACCGAGGAGCCCGCAGTATTTT. The chain recombines TRBV12-3 or TRBV12-4 with TRBJ2-3, with D unclear. CDR3 length: 12 residues. V lost 2 bases to trimming and J lost 10 bases, with 10 bases between them.

The V gene is TRBV2, the J gene TRBJ2-1; possible D gene TRBD2, 6 bases. The germline gives CDR1 SNHLY, CDR2 FYNNEI. Between the trimmed V and J ends, which lost 2 bases and 12 bases, there was a span of 20 bases. The CDR3 runs 15 residues. Written as DNA, the CDR3 is TGTGCCAGCAGTGAATGGGACTCCGGAAGACCCGGGCAGTTCTTC. This sequence encodes CASSEWDSGRPGQFF.

With respect to this clonotype: Compared with germline, one end of the junction differs, possibly owing to a read error. The chain is built from TRBV12-3 or TRBV12-4 and TRBJ2-3, with a possible D match to TRBD2 (7 bases). This CDR3 is built from 12 residues. CDR3 residues: CASTLGGGPESF. The CDR3 DNA is TGTGCCAGCACGCTTGGGGGGGGGCCCGAGTCTTTT.

This clonotype was recorded many times. V and J are TRBV7-2 and TRBJ2-5, with D hard to call. Germline V lookup: CDR1 SGHTA, CDR2 FQGNSA. CDR3 length equals 15 residues. With 1 base removed from V and 0 bases from J, the gap between germline ends came to 9 bases. CDR3 sequence: CASSLGRAYQETQYF. Here the CDR3 DNA reads TGTGCCAGCAGCTTAGGCCGGGCGTACCAAGAGACCCAGTACTTC.

Notes on this clonotype: Given a much more abundant clone one base away, this may be a read error. The rearrangement joins TRBV29-1 to TRBJ1-1, with 9 bases aligning to TRBD1. The CDR3 extends over 13 amino acids. Germline V gives CDR1 SQVTM, CDR2 ANQGSEA. The CDR3 is CSIEVDRGTEAFF. CDR3 nucleotide sequence: TGCAGCATTGAGGTGGACAGGGGCACTGAAGCTTTCTTT.

At least ten counts were recorded for this clonotype. The chain has TRBV13 and TRBJ2-2; TRBD1 agrees at 8 bases. J gave up 5 bases and V 4 bases, and 6 bases lay outside the gene matches. The CDR3 extends over 15 amino acids. Germline V gives CDR1 PRHDT, CDR2 FYEKMQ (reference sequence). The DNA of the CDR3 is TGTGCCAGCAGCTCCGACAGGGGTTGGACCGGGGAGCTGTTTTTT. This gives the protein CASSSDRGWTGELFF.

In its sample, this clonotype was seen a few times. J is TRBJ1-6 and V is TRBV7-8; the D gene is possibly TRBD1 (6 bases). Germline lookup yields CDR1 SGHVS and CDR2 FQNEAQ. CDR3 length: 15 residues. Trimming left V 2 bases short and J 10 bases short, with 15 bases between. The CDR3 region has the DNA TGTGCCAGCAGCTTACAGGGGAGGCTGGGGTCACCCCTCCACTTT. It is translated as CASSLQGRLGSPLHF. Filled out from reference TRBV7-8 and TRBJ1-6, the complete variable domain reads GAGVSQSPRYKVAKRGQDVALRCDPISGHVSLFWYQQALGQGPEFLTYFQNEAQLDKSGLPSDRFFAERPEGSVSTLKIQRTQQEDSAVYLCASSLQGRLGSPLHFGNGTRLTVT.

This clonotype was counted ten times or more. The J gene is TRBJ2-1, the V gene TRBV6-4, with D perhaps assigned TRBD1 or TRBD2 (5 bases each). Germline V gene lookup returns CDR1 MRHNA and CDR2 SNTAGT. V lost 3 bases, J lost 5 bases, and 11 bases lay in between. The CDR3 length is 14 residues. The CDR3 sequence is CASSEGEPHNEQFF. In DNA form, the CDR3 reads TGTGCCAGCAGTGAGGGGGAGCCACACAATGAGCAGTTCTTC.

This clonotype was seen more than once but under ten times. V is TRBV3-1 and J is TRBJ2-5; 8 nucleotides line up with TRBD2. This CDR3 has 14 residues. CDR1 and CDR2 from the germline V gene are LGHDT and YNNKEL (reference sequence). V shed 1 base, J shed 2 bases, and the junction held 0 bases outside the gene matches. The CDR3, as DNA: TGTGCCAGCAGCCAAGCGGGGGGGCAAGAGACCCAGTACTTC. Translation gives CASSQAGGQETQYF.

This clonotype was detected only a few times. CDR3 in DNA: TGCAGTGCACCAGGACCCAGCTTGGAGACCCAGTACTTC. Translated: CSAPGPSLETQYF. The chain has TRBV20-1 and TRBJ2-5, with D unresolved. V was clipped by 6 bases and J by 5 bases, with 16 bases between them. The CDR3 is 13 amino acids. In germline, CDR1 is DFQATT, CDR2 SNEGSKA (reference sequence).

J is TRBJ2-4 and V is TRBV7-2, with 14 positions matching TRBD2. Germline V lookup: CDR1 SGHTA, CDR2 FQGNSA. Losses at the gene ends were 1 base for V and 1 base for J; bases not matched to a gene: 3. This CDR3 is 18 amino acids long. CDR3 residues: CASSLVGTSGGAKNIQYF. For the CDR3, the DNA is TGTGCCAGCAGCTTAGTAGGGACTAGCGGGGGTGCCAAAAACATTCAGTACTTC.

This clonotype turned up a few times. The genes are TRBV2 and TRBJ1-1; no definite D call. V lost 2 bases to trimming and J lost 7 bases, with 17 bases between them. Germline lookup yields CDR1 SNHLY and CDR2 FYNNEI. CDR3 length: 15 amino acids. The CDR3 protein is CASSERVIGLGEAFF. The CDR3 region has the DNA TGTGCCAGCAGTGAAAGGGTGATCGGTTTGGGTGAAGCTTTCTTT.

This chain uses TRBV30 with TRBJ2-3, with 9 bases fitting TRBD1. V lost 6 bases to trimming and J lost 2 bases; unmatched junction nucleotides: 6. The length of the CDR3 is 14 residues. Germline loops: CDR1 GTSNPN, CDR2 SVGIG (reference sequence). CDR3 nucleotide sequence: TGTGCCTGTCTACAGGGGGCCTACACAGATACGCAGTATTTT. This gives the protein CACLQGAYTDTQYF.

This clonotype was counted only a few times. The chain uses TRBV7-8 and TRBJ2-3; 9 positions match TRBD1. The CDR3 runs 16 residues. Unmatched junction bases numbered 9, after V lost 5 bases and J lost 3 bases. From germline, CDR1 is SGHVS and CDR2 FQNEAQ. CDR3 coding DNA: TGTGCCAGCAGCCTAAGGACAGGGGTCGGTACAGATACGCAGTATTTT. It codes for CASSLRTGVGTDTQYF.

This clonotype showed up many times. The V call is TRBV5-1, the J call TRBJ2-7; D may correspond to TRBD1 or TRBD2 (6 bases each). In germline, CDR1 is SGHRS, CDR2 YFSETQ. The CDR3 has 13 residues. V gave up 4 bases and J gave up 6 bases, with 14 bases separating them. For the CDR3, the DNA is TGCGCCAGCAGCCCGGGGACGGGGGCCGAGCAGTACTTC. Its protein product is CASSPGTGAEQYF.

The rearrangement uses TRBV28 and TRBJ1-1; no clear D. Trimming shortened V by 5 bases and J by 6 bases, and 10 bases separated the two germline ends. The CDR3 totals 12 residues. Germline loops: CDR1 MDHEN, CDR2 SYDVKM. The CDR3 spells CASSPSVSEAFF. The CDR3 nucleotides read TGTGCCAGCAGTCCGAGTGTTTCTGAAGCTTTCTTT.

There are many counts of this clonotype. The chain is built from TRBV30 and TRBJ2-2, with TRBD2 matching 8 bases. Unmatched junction bases numbered 6, after V lost 3 bases and J lost 0 bases. Germline V gene sequence: CDR1 GTSNPN, CDR2 SVGIG (reference sequence). CDR3 size: 16 residues. This chain's CDR3 is CAWRTKAGANTGELFF. The DNA for the CDR3 is TGTGCCTGGAGGACCAAAGCGGGGGCGAACACCGGGGAGCTGTTTTTT.

This clonotype was detected many times. The chain uses TRBV6-1 and TRBJ2-7; D not certain. CDR1 is MNHNS, CDR2 SASEGT, per germline. This CDR3 has 13 amino acids. The V gene lost 6 bases and the J gene lost 0 bases, with 9 bases spanning the gap. Written as DNA, the CDR3 is TGTGCCAGCAGGTCCGGGCCCTCCTACGAGCAGTACTTC. It codes for CASRSGPSYEQYF.